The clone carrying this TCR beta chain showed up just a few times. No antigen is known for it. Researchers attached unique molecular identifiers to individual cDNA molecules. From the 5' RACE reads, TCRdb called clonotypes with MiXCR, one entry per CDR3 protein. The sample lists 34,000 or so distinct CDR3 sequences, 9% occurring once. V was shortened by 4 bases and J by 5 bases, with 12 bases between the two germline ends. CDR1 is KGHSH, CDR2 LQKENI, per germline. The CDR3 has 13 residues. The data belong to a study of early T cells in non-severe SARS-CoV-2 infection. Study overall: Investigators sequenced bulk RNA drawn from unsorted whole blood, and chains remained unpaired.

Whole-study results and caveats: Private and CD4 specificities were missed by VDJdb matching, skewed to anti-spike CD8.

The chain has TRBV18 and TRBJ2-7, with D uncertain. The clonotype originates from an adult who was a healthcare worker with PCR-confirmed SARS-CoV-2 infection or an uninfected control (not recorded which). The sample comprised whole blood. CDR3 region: CASSLVGLHEQYF. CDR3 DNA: TGTGCCAGCTCACTAGTCGGGCTCCACGAGCAGTACTTC.